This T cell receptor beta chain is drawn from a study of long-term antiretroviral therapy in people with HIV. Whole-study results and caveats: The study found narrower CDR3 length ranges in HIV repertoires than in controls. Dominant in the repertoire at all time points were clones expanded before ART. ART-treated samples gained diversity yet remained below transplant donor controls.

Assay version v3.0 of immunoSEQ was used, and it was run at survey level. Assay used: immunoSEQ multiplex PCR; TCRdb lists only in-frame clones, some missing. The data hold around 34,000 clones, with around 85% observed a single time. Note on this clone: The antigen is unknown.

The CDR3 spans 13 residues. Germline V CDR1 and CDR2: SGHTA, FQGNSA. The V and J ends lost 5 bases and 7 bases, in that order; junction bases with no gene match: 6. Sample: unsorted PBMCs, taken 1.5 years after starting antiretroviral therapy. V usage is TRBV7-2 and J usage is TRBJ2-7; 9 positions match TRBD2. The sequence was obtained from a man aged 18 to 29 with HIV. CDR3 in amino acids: CASSAVAGVEQYF. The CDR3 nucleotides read TGTGCCAGCAGCGCAGTAGCGGGAGTAGAGCAGTACTTC.